This T cell receptor beta chain was documented in a study of T cell responses to AZD1222 COVID-19 vaccine. Overall study results and limits: Spike-specific TCR depth and breadth grew after two AZD1222 doses. The donors showed a predominance of white British ancestry and of females, with possible underestimation of clonal diversity. None of the repertoires were sampled until the peak T cell response had passed.

In regard to this clone: The antigen is unknown.

The method was immunoSEQ multiplex PCR; TCRdb's version includes in-frame clones alone and lacks a portion of them. Among fewer than 140,000 clones, 90% were seen once, and the ten largest hold roughly 8%. Germline V CDR1 and CDR2: SGHNT, YYREEE (reference sequence). The CDR3 spans 16 residues. The V segment lost 0 bases and the J segment 3 bases; nucleotides outside the gene matches: 4. The material was peripheral blood, obtained 28 days after the second AZD1222 dose. This sequence originates from an adult who received the AZD1222 COVID-19 vaccine. The rearrangement links TRBV5-4 to TRBJ2-7; TRBD1 matches at 12 bases. In nucleotides, the CDR3 is TGTGCCAGCAGCTTGGGGGGACAGGGGGCAAGCTACGAGCAGTACTTC. It encodes CASSLGGQGASYEQYF. Based on the CDR3 plus reference TRBV5-4 and TRBJ2-7, the full variable domain is ETGVTQSPTHLIKTRGQQVTLRCSSQSGHNTVSWYQQALGQGPQFIFQYYREEENGRGNFPPRFSGLQFPNYSSELNVNALELDDSALYLCASSLGGQGASYEQYFGPGTRLTVT.